This T cell receptor beta chain was identified in a study of T-cell memory formation after mild COVID-19. Notes on the study in general: The CD4+ clones that contracted clustered mainly within CM and EM, and the CD8+ clones concentrated in EMRA. Nothing showed for sure that second-wave clones peaking on day 37 were SARS-CoV-2 specific. Clones that contracted from day 15 to 85 had balanced CD4/CD8; later expanders were CD4+ biased. The appearance of some responding clones in pre-infection memory suggested that cross-reactive memory joined.

Only a few counts were recorded for this clonotype. Its antigen is currently unknown. Between the trimmed V and J ends, which lost 1 base and 10 bases, there was a span of 7 bases. Germline assignment: CDR1 SGHNT and CDR2 YYREEE (reference sequence). The CDR3 is made up of 11 amino acids. TCRdb reprocessed the 5' RACE reads via MiXCR and lists one record per CDR3 protein. Seen here are roughly 450,000 distinct CDR3 sequences, 15% to 20% observed once, and the top ten hold approximately 13%. This sequence was found in an adult woman who had mild COVID-19 (a few samples of this study predate the infection). Cell type and time point are not known. Sequencing was done on a sample of PBMCs or a T cell subset sorted from them (not recorded which). V and J are TRBV5-4 and TRBJ2-3; maybe TRBD1 (5 bases). The CDR3 here is CASSLQGPQYF. CDR3 bases: TGTGCCAGCAGCTTGCAGGGCCCGCAGTATTTT.